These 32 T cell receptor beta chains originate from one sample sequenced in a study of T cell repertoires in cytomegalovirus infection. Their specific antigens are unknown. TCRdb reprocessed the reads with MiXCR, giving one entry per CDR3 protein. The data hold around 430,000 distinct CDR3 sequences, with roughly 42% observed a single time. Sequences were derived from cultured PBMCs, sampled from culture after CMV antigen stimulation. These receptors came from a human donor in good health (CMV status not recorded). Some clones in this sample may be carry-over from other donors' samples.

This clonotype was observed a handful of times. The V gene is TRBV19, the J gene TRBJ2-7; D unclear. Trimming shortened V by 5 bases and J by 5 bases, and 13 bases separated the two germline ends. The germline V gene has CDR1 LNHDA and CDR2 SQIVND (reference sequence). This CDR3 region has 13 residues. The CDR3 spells CASSPTAAHEQYF. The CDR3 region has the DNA TGTGCCAGTAGTCCTACGGCGGCCCACGAGCAGTACTTC.

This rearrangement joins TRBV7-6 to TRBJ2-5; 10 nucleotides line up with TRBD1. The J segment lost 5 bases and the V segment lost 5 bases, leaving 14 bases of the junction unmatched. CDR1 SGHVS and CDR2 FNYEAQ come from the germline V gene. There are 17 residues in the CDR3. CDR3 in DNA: TGTGCCAGCAGCGGGAAACCGGGACAGGGGAGGAGGGAGACCCAGTACTTC. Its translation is CASSGKPGQGRRETQYF.

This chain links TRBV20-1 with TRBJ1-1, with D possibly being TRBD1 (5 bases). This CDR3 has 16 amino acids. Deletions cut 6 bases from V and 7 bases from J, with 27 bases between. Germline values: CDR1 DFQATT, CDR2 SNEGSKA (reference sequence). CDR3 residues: CSAGALGLTYDNEAFF. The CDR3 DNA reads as TGCAGTGCAGGGGCGTTGGGACTTACATATGACAATGAAGCTTTCTTT.

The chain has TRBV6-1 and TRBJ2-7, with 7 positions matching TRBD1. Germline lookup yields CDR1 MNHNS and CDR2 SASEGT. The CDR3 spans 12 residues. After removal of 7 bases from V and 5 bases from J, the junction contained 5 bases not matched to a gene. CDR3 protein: CASMTGNHEQYF. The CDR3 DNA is TGTGCCAGCATGACAGGGAACCACGAGCAGTACTTC.

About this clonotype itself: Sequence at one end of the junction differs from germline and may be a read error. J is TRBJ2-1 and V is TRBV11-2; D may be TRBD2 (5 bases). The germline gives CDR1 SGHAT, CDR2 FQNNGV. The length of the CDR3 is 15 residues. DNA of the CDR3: TGCGCCAGCAGCCAAACCGCGGACTGGAAATCAGAGCAGTTCTTC. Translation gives CASSQTADWKSEQFF.

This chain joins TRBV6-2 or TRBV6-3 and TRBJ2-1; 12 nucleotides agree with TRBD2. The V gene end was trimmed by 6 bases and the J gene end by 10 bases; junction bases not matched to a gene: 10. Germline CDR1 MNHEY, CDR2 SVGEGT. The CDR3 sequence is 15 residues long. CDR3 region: CASSLLAGGSGEQFF. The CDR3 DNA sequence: TGTGCCAGCAGCCTCCTAGCGGGAGGGTCGGGAGAGCAGTTCTTC.

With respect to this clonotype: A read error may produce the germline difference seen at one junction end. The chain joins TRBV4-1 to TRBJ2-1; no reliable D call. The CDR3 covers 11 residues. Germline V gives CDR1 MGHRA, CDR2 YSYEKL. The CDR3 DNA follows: TGCGCCACCAGCTCCTACAATGAGCAGTTCTTC. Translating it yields CATSSYNEQFF.

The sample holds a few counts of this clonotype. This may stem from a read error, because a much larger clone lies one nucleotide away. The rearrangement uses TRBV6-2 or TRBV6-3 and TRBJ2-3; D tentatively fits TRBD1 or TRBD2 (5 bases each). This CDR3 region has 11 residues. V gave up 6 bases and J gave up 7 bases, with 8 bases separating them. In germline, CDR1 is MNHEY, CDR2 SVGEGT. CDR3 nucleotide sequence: TGTGCCAGCAGCTGGGGGAATACGCAGTATTTT. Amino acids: CASSWGNTQYF.

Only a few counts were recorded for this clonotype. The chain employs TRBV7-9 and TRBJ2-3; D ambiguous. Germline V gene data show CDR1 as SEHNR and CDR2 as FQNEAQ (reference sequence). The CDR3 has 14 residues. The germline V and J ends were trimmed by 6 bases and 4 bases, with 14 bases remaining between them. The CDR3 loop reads CASSLPGSSDTQYF. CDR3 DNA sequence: TGTGCCAGCAGTTTACCTGGGTCGTCAGATACGCAGTATTTT.

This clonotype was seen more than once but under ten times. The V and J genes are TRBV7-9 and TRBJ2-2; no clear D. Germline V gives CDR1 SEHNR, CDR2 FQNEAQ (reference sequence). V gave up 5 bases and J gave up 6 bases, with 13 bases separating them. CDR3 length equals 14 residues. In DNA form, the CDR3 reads TGTGCCAGCAGCCCCCGAGGTCGGTCCGGGGAGCTGTTTTTT. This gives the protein CASSPRGRSGELFF.

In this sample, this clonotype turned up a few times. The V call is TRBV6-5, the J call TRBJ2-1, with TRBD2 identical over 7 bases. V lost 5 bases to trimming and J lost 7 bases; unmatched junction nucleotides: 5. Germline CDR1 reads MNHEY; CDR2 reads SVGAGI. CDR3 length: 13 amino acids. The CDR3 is CASSTPGRNEQFF. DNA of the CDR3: TGTGCCAGCAGTACCCCCGGGAGGAATGAGCAGTTCTTC.

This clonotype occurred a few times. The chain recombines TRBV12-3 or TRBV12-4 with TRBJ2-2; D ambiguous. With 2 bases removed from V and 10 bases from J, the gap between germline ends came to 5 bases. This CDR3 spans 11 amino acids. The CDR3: CASSLKKELFF. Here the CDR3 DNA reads TGTGCCAGCAGTTTAAAAAAGGAGCTGTTTTTT.

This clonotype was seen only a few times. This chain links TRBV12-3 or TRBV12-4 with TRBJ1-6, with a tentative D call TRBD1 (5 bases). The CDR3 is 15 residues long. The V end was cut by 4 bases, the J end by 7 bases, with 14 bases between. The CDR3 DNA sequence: TGTGCCAGCAGTTCCAGGGTCACTTGGAATTCACCCCTCCACTTT. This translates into CASSSRVTWNSPLHF.

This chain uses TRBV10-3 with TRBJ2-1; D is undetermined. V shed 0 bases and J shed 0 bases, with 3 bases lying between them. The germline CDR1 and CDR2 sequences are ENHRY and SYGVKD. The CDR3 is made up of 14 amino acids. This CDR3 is CAISESGSYNEQFF. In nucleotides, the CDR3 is TGTGCCATCAGTGAGTCAGGCTCCTACAATGAGCAGTTCTTC.

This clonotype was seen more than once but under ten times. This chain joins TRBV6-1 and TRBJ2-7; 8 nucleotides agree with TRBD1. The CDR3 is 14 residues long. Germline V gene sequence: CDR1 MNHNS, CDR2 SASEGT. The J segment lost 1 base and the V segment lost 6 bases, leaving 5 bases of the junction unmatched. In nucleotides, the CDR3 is TGTGCCAGCAGGGACAGGGAAGTTTCCTACGAGCAGTACTTC. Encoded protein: CASRDREVSYEQYF.

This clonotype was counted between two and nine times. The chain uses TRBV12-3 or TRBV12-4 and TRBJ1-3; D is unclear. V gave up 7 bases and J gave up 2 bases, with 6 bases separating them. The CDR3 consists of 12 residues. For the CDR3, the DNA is TGTGCCAGCAACTTGCCTGGAAACACCATATATTTT. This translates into CASNLPGNTIYF.

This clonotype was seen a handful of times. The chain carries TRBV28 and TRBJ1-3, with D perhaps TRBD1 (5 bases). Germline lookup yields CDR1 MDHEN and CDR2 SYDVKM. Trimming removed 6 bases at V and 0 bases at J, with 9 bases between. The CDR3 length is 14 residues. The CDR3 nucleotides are TGTGCCAGCAGAGAGGGGCCCTCTGGAAACACCATATATTTT. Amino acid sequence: CASREGPSGNTIYF.

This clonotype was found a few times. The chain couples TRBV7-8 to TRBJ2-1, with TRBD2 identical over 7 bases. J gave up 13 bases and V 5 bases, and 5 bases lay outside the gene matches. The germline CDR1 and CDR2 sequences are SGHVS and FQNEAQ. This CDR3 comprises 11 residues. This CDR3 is CASSRDYIQFF. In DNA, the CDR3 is TGTGCCAGCAGCCGGGACTATATCCAGTTCTTC.

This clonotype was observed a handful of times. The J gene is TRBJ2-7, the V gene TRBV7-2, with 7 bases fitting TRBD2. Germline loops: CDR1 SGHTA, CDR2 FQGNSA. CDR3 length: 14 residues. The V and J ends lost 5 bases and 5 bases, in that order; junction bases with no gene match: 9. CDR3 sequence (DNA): TGTGCCAGCAGCCCGACTCTAGCGGCGAACGAGCAGTACTTC. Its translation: CASSPTLAANEQYF.

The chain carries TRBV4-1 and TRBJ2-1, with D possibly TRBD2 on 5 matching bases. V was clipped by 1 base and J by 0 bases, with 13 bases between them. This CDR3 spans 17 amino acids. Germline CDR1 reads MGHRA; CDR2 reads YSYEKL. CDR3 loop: CASSQAFLARSYNEQFF. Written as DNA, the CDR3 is TGCGCCAGCAGCCAAGCTTTTCTAGCCCGCTCCTACAATGAGCAGTTCTTC.

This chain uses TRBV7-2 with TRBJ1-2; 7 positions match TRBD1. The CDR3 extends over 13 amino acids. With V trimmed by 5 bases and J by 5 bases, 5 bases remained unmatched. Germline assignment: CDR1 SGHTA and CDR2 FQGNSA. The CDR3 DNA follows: TGTGCCAGCAGCCAGGGGGGTCTTTATGGCTACACCTTC. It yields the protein CASSQGGLYGYTF.

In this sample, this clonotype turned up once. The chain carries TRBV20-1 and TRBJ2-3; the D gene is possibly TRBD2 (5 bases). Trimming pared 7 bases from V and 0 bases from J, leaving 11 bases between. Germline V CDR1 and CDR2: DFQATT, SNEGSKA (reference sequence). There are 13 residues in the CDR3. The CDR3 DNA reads TGCAGTGGGAGGCGGAGGAGCACAGATACGCAGTATTTT. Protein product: CSGRRRSTDTQYF.

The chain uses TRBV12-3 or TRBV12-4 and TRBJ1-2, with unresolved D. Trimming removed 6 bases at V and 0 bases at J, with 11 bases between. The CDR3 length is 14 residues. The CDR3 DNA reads TGTGCCAGCAGGTCCGGACGGGCTAACTATGGCTACACCTTC. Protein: CASRSGRANYGYTF.

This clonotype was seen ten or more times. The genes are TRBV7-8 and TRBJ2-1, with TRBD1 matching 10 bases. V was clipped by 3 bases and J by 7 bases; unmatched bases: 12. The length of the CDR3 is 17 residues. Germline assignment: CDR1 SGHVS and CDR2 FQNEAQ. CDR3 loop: CASSFLGTGTGENEQFF. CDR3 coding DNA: TGTGCCAGCAGCTTTTTGGGAACCGGGACAGGGGAGAATGAGCAGTTCTTC.

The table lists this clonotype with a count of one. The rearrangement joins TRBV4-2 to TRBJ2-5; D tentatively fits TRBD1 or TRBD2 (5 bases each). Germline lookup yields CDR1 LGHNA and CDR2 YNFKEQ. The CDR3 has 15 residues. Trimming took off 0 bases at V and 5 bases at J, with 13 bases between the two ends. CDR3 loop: CASSQDAARGETQYF. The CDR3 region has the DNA TGTGCCAGCAGCCAAGACGCCGCGAGGGGTGAGACCCAGTACTTC.

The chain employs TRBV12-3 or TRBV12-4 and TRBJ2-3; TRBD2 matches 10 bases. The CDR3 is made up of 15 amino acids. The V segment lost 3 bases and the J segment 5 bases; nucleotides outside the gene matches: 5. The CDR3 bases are TGTGCCAGCAGTTTCCCAGCGGGGGGGCGAGATACGCAGTATTTT. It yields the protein CASSFPAGGRDTQYF.

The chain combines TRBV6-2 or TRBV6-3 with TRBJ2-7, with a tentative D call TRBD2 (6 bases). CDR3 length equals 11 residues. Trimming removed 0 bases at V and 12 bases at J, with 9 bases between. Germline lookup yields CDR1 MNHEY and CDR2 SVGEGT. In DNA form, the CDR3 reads TGTGCCAGCAGTTACTCGGGCGGGACGTACTTC. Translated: CASSYSGGTYF.

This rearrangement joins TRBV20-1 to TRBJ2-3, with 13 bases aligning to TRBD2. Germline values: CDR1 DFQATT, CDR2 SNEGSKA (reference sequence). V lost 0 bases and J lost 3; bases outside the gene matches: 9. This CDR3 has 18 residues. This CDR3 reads CSARDRGLTSGGTDTQYF. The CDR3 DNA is TGCAGTGCTAGAGATCGGGGTTTGACTAGCGGGGGGACAGATACGCAGTATTTT.

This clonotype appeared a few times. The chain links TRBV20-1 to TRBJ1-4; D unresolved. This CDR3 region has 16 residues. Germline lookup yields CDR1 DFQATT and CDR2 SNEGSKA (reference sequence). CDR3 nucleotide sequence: TGCAGCGGATTCATCCCCCGGGCAGATTATAATGAAAAACTGTTTTTT. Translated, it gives CSGFIPRADYNEKLFF.

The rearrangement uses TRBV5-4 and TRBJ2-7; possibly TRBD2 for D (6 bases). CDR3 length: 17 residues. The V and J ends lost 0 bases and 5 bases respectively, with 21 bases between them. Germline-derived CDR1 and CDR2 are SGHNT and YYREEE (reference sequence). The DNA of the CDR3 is TGTGCCAGCAGCTTGGCCGGGGGAGAACGGATAGTCAACGAGCAGTACTTC. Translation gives CASSLAGGERIVNEQYF.

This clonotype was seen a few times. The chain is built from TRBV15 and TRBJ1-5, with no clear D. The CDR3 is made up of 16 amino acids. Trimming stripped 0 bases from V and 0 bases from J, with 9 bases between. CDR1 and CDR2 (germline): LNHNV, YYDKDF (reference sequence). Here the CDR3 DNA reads TGTGCCACCAGCAGAGAGTTGGGGTATAGCAATCAGCCCCAGCATTTT. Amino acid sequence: CATSRELGYSNQPQHF.

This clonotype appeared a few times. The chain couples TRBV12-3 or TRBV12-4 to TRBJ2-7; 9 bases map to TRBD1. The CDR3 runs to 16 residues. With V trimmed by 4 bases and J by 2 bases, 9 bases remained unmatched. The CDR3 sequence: CASSSGAGTGTYEQYF. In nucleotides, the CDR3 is TGTGCCAGCAGTTCAGGTGCCGGGACAGGGACCTACGAGCAGTACTTC.